This record covers a single T cell receptor (beta chain). These data belong to a study of technical replicates of blood from a few donors. CDR3 length equals 14 residues. Looked up from germline, CDR1 is LGHNA and CDR2 is YNFKEQ. Trimming at V came to 1 base and at J to 6 bases, leaving 6 bases not matched to a gene. Clones were read by immunoSEQ multiplex PCR, and TCRdb kept only the in-frame ones, dropping some. The repertoire holds tens of thousands of clones, with 94% as singletons. Sequencing used T cells isolated from PBMCs. This sequence was found in a human donor in good health. This chain links TRBV4-2 with TRBJ2-7; 7 nucleotides match TRBD1. The DNA of the CDR3 is TGTGCCAGCAGCCAAGCCACCGCAGGGGGCGAGCAGTACTTC. Residues: CASSQATAGGEQYF.